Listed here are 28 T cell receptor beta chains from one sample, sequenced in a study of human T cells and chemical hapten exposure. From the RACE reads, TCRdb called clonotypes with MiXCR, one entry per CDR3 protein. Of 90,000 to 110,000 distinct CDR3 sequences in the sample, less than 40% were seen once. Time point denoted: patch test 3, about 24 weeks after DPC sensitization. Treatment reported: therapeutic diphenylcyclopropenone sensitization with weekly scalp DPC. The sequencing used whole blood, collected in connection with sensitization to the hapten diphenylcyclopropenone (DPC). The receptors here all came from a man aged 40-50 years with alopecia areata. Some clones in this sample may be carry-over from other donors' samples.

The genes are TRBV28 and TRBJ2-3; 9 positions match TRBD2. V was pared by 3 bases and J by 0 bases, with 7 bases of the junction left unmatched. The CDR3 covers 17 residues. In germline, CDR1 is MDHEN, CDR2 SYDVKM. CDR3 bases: TGTGCCAGCAGTTTTAGCGGGAGTGGAAGGAGCACAGATACGCAGTATTTT. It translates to CASSFSGSGRSTDTQYF.

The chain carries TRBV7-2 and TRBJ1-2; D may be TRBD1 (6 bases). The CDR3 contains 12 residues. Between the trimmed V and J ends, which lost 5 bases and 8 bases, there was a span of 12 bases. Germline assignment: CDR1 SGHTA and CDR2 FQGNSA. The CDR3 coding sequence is TGTGCCAGCAGCCCACGGAGGGGGGGCTACACCTTC. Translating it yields CASSPRRGGYTF.

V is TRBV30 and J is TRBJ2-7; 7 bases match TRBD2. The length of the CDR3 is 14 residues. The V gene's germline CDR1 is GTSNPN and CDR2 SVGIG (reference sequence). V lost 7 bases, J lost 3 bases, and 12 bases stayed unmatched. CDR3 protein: CALRRENPGYEQYF. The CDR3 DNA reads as TGTGCCTTGAGGCGGGAGAATCCAGGCTACGAGCAGTACTTC.

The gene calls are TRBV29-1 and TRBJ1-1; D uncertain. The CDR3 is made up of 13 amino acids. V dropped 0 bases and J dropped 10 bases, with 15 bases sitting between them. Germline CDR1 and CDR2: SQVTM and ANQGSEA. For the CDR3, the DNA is TGCAGCGTTGAAGATCTGCGGAGCCGGGGAGCTTTCTTT. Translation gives CSVEDLRSRGAFF.

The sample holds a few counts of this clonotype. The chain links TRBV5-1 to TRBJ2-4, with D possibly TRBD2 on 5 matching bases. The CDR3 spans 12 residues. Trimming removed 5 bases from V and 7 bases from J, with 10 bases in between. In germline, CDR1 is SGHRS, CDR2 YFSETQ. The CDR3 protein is CASSGEPNIQYF. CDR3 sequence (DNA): TGCGCCAGCAGTGGGGAGCCGAACATTCAGTACTTC.

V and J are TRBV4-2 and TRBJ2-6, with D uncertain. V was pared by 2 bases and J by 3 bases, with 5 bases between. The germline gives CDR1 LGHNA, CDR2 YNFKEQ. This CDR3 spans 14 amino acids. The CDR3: CASSQKVGANVLTF. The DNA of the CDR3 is TGTGCCAGCAGCCAAAAGGTTGGGGCCAACGTCCTGACTTTC.

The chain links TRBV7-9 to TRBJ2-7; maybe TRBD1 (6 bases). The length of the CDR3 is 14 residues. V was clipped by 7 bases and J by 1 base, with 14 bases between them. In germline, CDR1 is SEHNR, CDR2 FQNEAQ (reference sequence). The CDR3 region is CASTNQQGSYEQYV. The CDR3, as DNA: TGTGCCAGCACCAATCAACAGGGTTCCTACGAGCAGTACGTC.

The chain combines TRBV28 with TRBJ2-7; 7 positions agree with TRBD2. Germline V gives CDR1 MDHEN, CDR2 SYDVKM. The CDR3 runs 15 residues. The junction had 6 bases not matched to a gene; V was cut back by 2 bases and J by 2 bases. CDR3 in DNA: TGTGCCAGCAGTTTACGGCTAGCGGAGCCCTACGAGCAGTACGTC. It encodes CASSLRLAEPYEQYV.

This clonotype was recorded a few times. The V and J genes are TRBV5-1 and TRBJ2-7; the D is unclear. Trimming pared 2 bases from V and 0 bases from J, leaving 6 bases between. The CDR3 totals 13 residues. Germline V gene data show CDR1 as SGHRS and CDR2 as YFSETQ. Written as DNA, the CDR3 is TGCGCCAGCAGCTTATCCAGCTCCTACGAGCAGTACTTC. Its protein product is CASSLSSSYEQYF.

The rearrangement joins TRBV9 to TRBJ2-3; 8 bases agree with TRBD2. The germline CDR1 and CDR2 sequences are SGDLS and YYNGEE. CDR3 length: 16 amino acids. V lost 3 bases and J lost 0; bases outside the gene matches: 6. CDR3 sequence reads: CASSATSGQSTDTQYF. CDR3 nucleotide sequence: TGTGCCAGCAGCGCAACTAGCGGCCAAAGCACAGATACGCAGTATTTT.

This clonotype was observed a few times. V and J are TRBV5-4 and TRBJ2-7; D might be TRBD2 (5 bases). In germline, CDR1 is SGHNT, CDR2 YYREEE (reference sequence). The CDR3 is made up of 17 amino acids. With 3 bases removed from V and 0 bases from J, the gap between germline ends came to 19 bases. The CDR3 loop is CASSSAHGERSSYEQYF. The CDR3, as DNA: TGTGCCAGCAGCTCCGCGCACGGGGAGAGAAGCTCCTACGAGCAGTACTTC.

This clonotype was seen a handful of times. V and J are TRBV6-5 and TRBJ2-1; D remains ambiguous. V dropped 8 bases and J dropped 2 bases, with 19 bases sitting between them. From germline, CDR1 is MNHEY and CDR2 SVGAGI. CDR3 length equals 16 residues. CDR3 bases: TGTGCCAGCGGAATACTTGGTCATCAGCCCTACAATGAGCAGTTCTTC. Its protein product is CASGILGHQPYNEQFF.

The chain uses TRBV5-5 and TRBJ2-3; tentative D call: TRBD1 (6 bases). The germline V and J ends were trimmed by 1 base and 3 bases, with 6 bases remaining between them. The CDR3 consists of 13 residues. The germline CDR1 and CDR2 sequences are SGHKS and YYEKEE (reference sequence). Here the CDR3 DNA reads TGTGCCAGCAGCTTGCAGGGGACAGATACGCAGTATTTT. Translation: CASSLQGTDTQYF.

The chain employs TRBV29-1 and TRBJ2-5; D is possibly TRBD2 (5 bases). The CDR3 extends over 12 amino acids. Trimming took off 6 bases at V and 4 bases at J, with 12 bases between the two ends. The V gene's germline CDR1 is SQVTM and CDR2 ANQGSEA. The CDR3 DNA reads TGCAGCGTGATTCTAGCTGGAGAGACCCAGTACTTC. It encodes CSVILAGETQYF.

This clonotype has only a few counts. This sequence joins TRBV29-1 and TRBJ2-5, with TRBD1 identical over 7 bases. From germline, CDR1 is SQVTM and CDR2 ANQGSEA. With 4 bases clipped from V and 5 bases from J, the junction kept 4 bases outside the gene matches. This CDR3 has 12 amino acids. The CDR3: CSVGQGQETQYF. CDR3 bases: TGCAGCGTTGGACAGGGTCAGGAGACCCAGTACTTC.

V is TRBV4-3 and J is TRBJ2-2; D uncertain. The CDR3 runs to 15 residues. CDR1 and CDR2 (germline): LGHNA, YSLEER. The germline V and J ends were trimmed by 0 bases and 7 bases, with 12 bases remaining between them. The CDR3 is CASSQEPRLNGELFF. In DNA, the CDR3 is TGCGCCAGCAGCCAAGAGCCCAGGTTAAACGGGGAGCTGTTTTTT.

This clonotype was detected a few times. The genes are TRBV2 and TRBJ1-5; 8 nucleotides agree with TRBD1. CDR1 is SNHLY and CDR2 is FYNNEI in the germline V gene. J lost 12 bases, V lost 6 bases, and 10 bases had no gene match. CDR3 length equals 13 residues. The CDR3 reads CASRLGTGHLQHF. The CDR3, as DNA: TGTGCCAGCAGATTGGGGACAGGCCACCTCCAGCATTTT.

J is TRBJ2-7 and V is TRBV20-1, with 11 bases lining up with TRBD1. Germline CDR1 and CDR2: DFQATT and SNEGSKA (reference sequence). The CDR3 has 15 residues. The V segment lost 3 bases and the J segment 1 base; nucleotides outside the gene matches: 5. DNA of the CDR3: TGCAGTGCTAGGCCGGGACAGGGGGGTTCCTACGAGCAGTACTTC. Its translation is CSARPGQGGSYEQYF.

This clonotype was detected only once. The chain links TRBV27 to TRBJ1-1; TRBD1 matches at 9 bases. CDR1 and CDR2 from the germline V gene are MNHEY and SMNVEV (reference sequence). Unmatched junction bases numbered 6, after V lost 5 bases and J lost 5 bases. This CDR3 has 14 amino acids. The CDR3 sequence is CASSLQGARTEAFF. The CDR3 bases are TGTGCCAGCAGTCTACAGGGGGCTCGGACTGAAGCTTTCTTT.

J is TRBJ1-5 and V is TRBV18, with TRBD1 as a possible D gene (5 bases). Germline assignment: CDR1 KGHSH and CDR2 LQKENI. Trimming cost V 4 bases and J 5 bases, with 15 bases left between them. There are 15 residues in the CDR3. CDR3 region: CASSRQGRQDQPQHF. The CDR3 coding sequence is TGTGCCAGCTCACGGCAGGGACGTCAGGATCAGCCCCAGCATTTT.

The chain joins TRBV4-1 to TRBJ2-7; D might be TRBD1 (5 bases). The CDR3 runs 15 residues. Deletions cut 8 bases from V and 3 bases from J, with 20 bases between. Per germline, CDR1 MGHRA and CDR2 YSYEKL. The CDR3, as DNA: TGCGCCAGCTCCCCTAGTGTGGGGCTTAACTACGAGCAGTACTTC. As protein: CASSPSVGLNYEQYF.

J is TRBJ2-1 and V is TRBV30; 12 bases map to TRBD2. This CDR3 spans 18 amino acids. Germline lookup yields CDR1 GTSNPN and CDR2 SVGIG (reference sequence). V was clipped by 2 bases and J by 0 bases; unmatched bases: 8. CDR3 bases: TGTGCCTGGAGTCCCCGACTAGCGGGAGTTCGCTCCTACAATGAGCAGTTCTTC. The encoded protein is CAWSPRLAGVRSYNEQFF. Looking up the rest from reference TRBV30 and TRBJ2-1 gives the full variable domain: SQTIHQWPATLVQPVGSPLSLECTVEGTSNPNLYWYRQAAGRGLQLLFYSVGIGQISSEVPQNLSASRPQDRQFILSSKKLLLSDSGFYLCAWSPRLAGVRSYNEQFFGPGTRLTVL.

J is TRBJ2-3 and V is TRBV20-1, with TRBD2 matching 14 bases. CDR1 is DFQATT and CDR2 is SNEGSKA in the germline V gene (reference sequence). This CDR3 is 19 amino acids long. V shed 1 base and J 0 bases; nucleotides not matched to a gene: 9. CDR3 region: CSARGWGTSGRHSTDTQYF. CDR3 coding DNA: TGCAGTGCTAGAGGTTGGGGGACTAGCGGGAGACATAGCACAGATACGCAGTATTTT.

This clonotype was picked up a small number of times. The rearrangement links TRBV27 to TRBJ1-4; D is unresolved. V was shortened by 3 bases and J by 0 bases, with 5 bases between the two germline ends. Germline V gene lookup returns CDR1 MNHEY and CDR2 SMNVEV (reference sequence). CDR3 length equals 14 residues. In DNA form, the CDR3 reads TGTGCCAGCAGTTTCGGAGCAACTAATGAAAAACTGTTTTTT. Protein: CASSFGATNEKLFF. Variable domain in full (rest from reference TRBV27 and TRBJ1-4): EAQVTQNPRYLITVTGKKLTVTCSQNMNHEYMSWYRQDPGLGLRQIYYSMNVEVTDKGDVPEGYKVSRKEKRNFPLILESPSPNQTSLYFCASSFGATNEKLFFGSGTQLSVL.

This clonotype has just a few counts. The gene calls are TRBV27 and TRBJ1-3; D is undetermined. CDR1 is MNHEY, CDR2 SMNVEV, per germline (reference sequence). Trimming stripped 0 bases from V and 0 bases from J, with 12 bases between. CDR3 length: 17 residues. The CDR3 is CASSLSPRPSSGNTIYF. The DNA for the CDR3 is TGTGCCAGCAGTTTATCTCCTCGACCGAGCTCTGGAAACACCATATATTTT.

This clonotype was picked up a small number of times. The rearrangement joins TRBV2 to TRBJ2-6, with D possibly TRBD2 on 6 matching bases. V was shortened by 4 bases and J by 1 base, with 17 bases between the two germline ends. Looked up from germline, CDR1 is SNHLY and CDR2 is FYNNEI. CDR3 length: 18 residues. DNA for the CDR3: TGTGCCAGCAGTGTCTTTCCGGGAGTTGGTTCTGGGGCCAACGTCCTGACTTTC. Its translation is CASSVFPGVGSGANVLTF.

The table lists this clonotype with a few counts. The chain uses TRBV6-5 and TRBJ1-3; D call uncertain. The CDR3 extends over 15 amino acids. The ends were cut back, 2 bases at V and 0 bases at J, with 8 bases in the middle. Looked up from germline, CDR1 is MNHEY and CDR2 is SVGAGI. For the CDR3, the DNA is TGTGCCAGCAGTTACGGGCAGGTCTCTGGAAACACCATATATTTT. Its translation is CASSYGQVSGNTIYF.

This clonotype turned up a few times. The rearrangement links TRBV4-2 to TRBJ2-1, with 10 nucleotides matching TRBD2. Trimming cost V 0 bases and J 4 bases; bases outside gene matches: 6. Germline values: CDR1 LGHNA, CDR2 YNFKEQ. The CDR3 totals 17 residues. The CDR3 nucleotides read TGTGCCAGCAGCCAAGATTTCCGGACTAGCGGTTACAATGAGCAGTTCTTC. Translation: CASSQDFRTSGYNEQFF.